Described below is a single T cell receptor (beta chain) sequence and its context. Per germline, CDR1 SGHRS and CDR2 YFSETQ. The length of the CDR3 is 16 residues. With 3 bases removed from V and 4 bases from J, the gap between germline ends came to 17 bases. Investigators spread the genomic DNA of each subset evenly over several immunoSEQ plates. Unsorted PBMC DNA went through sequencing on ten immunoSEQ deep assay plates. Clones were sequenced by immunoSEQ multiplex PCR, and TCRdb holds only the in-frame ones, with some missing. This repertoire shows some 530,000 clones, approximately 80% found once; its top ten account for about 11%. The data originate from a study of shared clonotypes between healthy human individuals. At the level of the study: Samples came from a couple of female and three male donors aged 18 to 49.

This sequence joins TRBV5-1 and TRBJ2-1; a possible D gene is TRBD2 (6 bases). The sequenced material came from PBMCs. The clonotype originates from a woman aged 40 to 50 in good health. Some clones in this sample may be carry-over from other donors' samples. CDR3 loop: CASSSSSSASYNEQFF. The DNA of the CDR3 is TGCGCCAGCAGCTCCTCATCTAGCGCAAGTTACAATGAGCAGTTCTTC.